These T cell receptor beta chains were read from a single sample in a study of blood T cell repertoires in COVID-19. Only in-frame clones appear in the TCRdb table, and some are missing; sequencing was by immunoSEQ multiplex PCR. The table shows some 150,000 clones, with approximately 86% occurring only once. Material for sequencing was peripheral blood. The receptors here all came from a man in his 70s with acute or convalescent COVID-19. CDR3s include the opening cysteine and the closing phenylalanine or tryptophan.

CDR3 length	V gene	J gene	CDR3 protein
17	TRBV11-3	TRBJ2-3	CASSLKTGGTSTDTQYF
13	TRBV28	TRBJ1-4	CASSLRGPGLLFF
14	TRBV7-2	TRBJ1-2	CASSSEGQGTGYTF
13	TRBV5-1	TRBJ2-7	CASSQGSSYEQYF
15	TRBV7-2	TRBJ2-1	CASTGVAGENNEQFF
11	TRBV6-6	TRBJ2-7	CASWYRGEQYF
14	TRBV3-1/TRBV3-2	TRBJ1-5	CASSQGHSKEPQHF
17	TRBV19	TRBJ2-6	CASSSRDRVSGANVLTF
14	TRBV6-1	TRBJ2-5	CASSEGYRQETQYF
15	TRBV9	TRBJ2-3	CASSTGTQSTDTQYF
12	TRBV28	TRBJ2-3	CASSLKGPTQYF
13	TRBV7-8	TRBJ1-5	CASSPFGPTAQHF
15	TRBV4-3	TRBJ1-1	CASSHLPPGGAEAFF
17	TRBV24-1	TRBJ2-1	CATSDLTLAGGYNEQFF
15	TRBV11-2	TRBJ2-5	CASSSKLTGAETQYF
15	TRBV19	TRBJ2-1	CASSIRLATTNEQFF
14	TRBV7-2	TRBJ2-7	CASSLGRGTYEQYF
14	TRBV9	TRBJ2-7	CASSVGQVPYEQYF
14	TRBV6-2/TRBV6-3	TRBJ1-5	CASSYSQGNQPQHF
14	TRBV9	TRBJ1-3	CASSVAGDGNTIYF